The rows below give T cell receptor beta chains drawn from one sample of a study of blood T cell repertoires in COVID-19. Repertoires were generated with immunoSEQ multiplex PCR, while TCRdb's copy carries only in-frame clones and drops some. Among 97,000 or so clones listed, 84% were seen once. Sample: peripheral blood. The receptors were gathered from a human donor in a cohort sampled during active COVID-19. The CDR3 runs from the conserved cysteine through the conserved F or W. The D gene is left open where the match is weak. Only part of the rows carry a size: once, few, many, or a class if the clone is expanded.

>TRBJ2-7|TRBV15|-|TRBD1
TGTGCCACCAGCAGATCCGGGGACAGGGGATCCGAGCAGTACTTC
CATSRSGDRGSEQYF
>TRBJ1-2|TRBV5-8|-|-
TGTGCCAGCAGCTTCAAAGGGGTTGATAACTATGGCTACACCTTC
CASSFKGVDNYGYTF
>TRBJ1-1|TRBV11-3|-|TRBD1
TGTGCCAGCAGCACCCGGACAGGGAGGCGCACTGAAGCTTTCTTT
CASSTRTGRRTEAFF
>TRBJ2-3|TRBV2|-|TRBD2
TGTGCCAGCAGTGAGGGTACTAGCGGGGGCACAGATACGCAGTATTTT
CASSEGTSGGTDTQYF
>TRBJ2-5|TRBV18|-|TRBD1
TGTGCCAGCTCACCTCCGGGACAGGAGACCCAGTACTTC
CASSPPGQETQYF
>TRBJ2-5|TRBV21-1|-|-
TGTGCCAGCAGCGATATATCCCGGGACAGAAAAGAGACCCAGTACTTC
CASSDISRDRKETQYF
>TRBJ2-3|TRBV28|-|TRBD2
TGTGCCAGCAGTTTATCTGTACTAGCGGCAGATACGCAGTATTTT
CASSLSVLAADTQYF
>TRBJ1-4|TRBV18|once|TRBD1
TGTGCCAGCTCACTAAGACAGGGGCCTAATGAAAAACTGTTTTTT
CASSLRQGPNEKLFF
>TRBJ2-1|TRBV7-3|-|TRBD1
TGTGCCAGCAGCTTAATGGCAGGGGGATCCTACAATGAGCAGTTCTTC
CASSLMAGGSYNEQFF
>TRBJ2-7|TRBV11-3|-|TRBD1
TGTGCCAGCAGCTCAGGGACAGGGGCCTCCTACGAGCAGTACTTC
CASSSGTGASYEQYF
>TRBJ2-7|TRBV7-3|-|TRBD1
TGTGCCAGCAGCAGGGACAGGGGGCTCGAGCAGTACTTC
CASSRDRGLEQYF